A selection of T cell receptor beta chains follows, all from one sample in a study of blood T cell repertoires in COVID-19. Measured with immunoSEQ multiplex PCR; TCRdb has only the in-frame clones, and not every one. The data contain some 150,000 clones, roughly 90% of them singletons. The sequenced sample was PBMCs or T cells enriched from blood (not recorded which). These receptors originate from a human donor with acute COVID-19. The donor label of this sample is uncertain. Each CDR3 is given without its conserved first and last residue. Each record gives: J gene, V gene, CDR3 protein.

TRBJ1-4 TRBV19 ASSGSLIKNEKLF
TRBJ2-1 TRBV2 ASRAGQGYNEQF
TRBJ2-1 TRBV18 ASSPIRTGGILPYNEQF
TRBJ1-4 TRBV23-1 ASSSLRGTNEKLF
TRBJ2-3 TRBV14 ASSRAGGADTQY
TRBJ2-1 TRBV5-6 ASSLGAGPGNEQF
TRBJ2-7 TRBV5-5 ASSITPGHTYEQY
TRBJ1-1 TRBV13 ASSFIPGQGAVDPRPNTEAF
TRBJ2-1 TRBV9 ASSPRLAKNEQF
TRBJ1-6 TRBV9 ASSVGRGGLSPLH
TRBJ1-1 TRBV4-1 ASSLMDSPNTEAF
TRBJ2-7 TRBV11-2 ASSSGQGPYEQY
TRBJ2-3 TRBV4-3 ASSQDPTTGDTQY
TRBJ2-7 TRBV18 ASSPRDTYEQY
TRBJ2-3 TRBV27 ASGTGDADTQY
TRBJ1-4 TRBV6-5 ASSPAGATNEKLF
TRBJ2-3 TRBV6-2/TRBV6-3 ASSGSGQGHADTQY
TRBJ2-3 TRBV27 ASSTTGGDTQY
TRBJ1-2 TRBV13 ASSTRQKSYGYT
TRBJ2-2 TRBV2 ASSVGQGVGTGELF
TRBJ1-2 TRBV12-5 ASGLGRQGTKRNYGYT
TRBJ2-7 TRBV4-3 ASSQDRGGTYEQY
TRBJ2-7 TRBV7-2 ASSLTSTGFYEQY
TRBJ2-7 TRBV19 ASSRWTGYEQY
TRBJ2-1 TRBV27 ASSHRGNEQF
TRBJ1-2 TRBV5-4 ASSGRERGYT
TRBJ1-2 TRBV27 ASSPTGDYGYT
TRBJ1-2 TRBV29-1 SVDTGVIYGYT
TRBJ1-1 TRBV19 ASRDRDDYMNTEAF
TRBJ1-2 TRBV19 ASSGGIEGYT
TRBJ2-1 TRBV9 ASSVDPPAGVYNEQF
TRBJ1-5 TRBV9 ASSVGSSINQPQH
TRBJ2-7 TRBV21-1 ASSKSDTLYEQY
TRBJ1-1 TRBV3-1/TRBV3-2 ASSQEWAAEAF
TRBJ2-7 TRBV2 ASSLAGGLPSYEQY
TRBJ2-7 TRBV6-6 ASSLSGDTSYEQY
TRBJ1-3 TRBV4-2 ASSQQQGSSGNTIY
TRBJ1-1 TRBV5-5 ASSLVRVGERNTEAF
TRBJ1-1 TRBV28 ASSFIRGSSEAF
TRBJ2-3 TRBV5-1 ASSDGTDTQY
TRBJ1-6 TRBV5-4 ASSQGATGADSPLH
TRBJ2-7 TRBV4-3 ASSQETGGGHEQY
TRBJ2-7 TRBV30 AGRAGGSDWTH
TRBJ1-4 TRBV6-5 ASSPGNSGEKLF
TRBJ1-2 TRBV5-6 ASSSRTGFGYT
TRBJ1-6 TRBV27 ASSLGGAYNSPLH
TRBJ1-5 TRBV29-1 SVEGTDNQPQH
TRBJ2-5 TRBV5-4 ASSPSLAGGLETQY
TRBJ2-3 TRBV2 ASSKGGQPTDTQY
TRBJ2-1 TRBV27 ASSLTSGGYNEQF
TRBJ1-1 TRBV5-1 ASSGQYTEAF
TRBJ2-5 TRBV6-4 ASSPATGGGRETQY
TRBJ1-1 TRBV7-9 ASSLAGQGFQAF
TRBJ1-4 TRBV7-2 ASSLEGGSEKLF